These 21 T cell receptor beta chains share one sample of origin, sequenced in a study of T cell responses to AZD1222 COVID-19 vaccine. Repertoires were generated with immunoSEQ multiplex PCR, while TCRdb's copy carries only in-frame clones and drops some. The table shows more than 100,000 clones, with approximately 92% occurring only once. The sample here was peripheral blood, taken on day 0 of AZD1222 vaccination. The receptors shown here come from an adult in good health.

The V and J genes are TRBV4-2 and TRBJ1-4; D may be TRBD1 (5 bases). V was cut by 0 bases and J by 7 bases, with 18 bases left in between. Germline CDR1 is LGHNA and CDR2 is YNFKEQ. There are 17 residues in the CDR3. The CDR3 is CASSQELSGGAGEKLFF. CDR3 coding DNA: TGTGCCAGCAGCCAAGAATTGAGTGGGGGAGCGGGTGAAAAACTGTTTTTT.

This clone was picked up one time. The chain recombines TRBV7-9 with TRBJ1-2; the match to TRBD1 covers 8 bases. Germline V gene data show CDR1 as SEHNR and CDR2 as FQNEAQ (reference sequence). Trimming removed 7 bases from V and 4 bases from J; junction bases left unmatched: 11. CDR3 size: 15 residues. CDR3 bases: TGTGCCAGCACCCCGGGAGCAGGGGGCACCTATGGCTACACCTTC. Encoded protein: CASTPGAGGTYGYTF.

The chain uses TRBV18 and TRBJ1-2; no definite D call. Trimming shortened V by 5 bases and J by 1 base, and 8 bases separated the two germline ends. Germline V gives CDR1 KGHSH, CDR2 LQKENI. The CDR3 is made up of 13 amino acids. CDR3 loop: CASSAAINYGYTF. CDR3 in DNA: TGTGCCAGCTCAGCGGCCATTAACTATGGCTACACCTTC.

The chain recombines TRBV27 with TRBJ1-1; D remains ambiguous. CDR1 is MNHEY, CDR2 SMNVEV, per germline (reference sequence). The CDR3 runs 17 residues. V was trimmed by 0 bases and J by 5 bases, leaving 19 bases between them. CDR3 sequence: CASSLSGRPGVLTEAFF. The CDR3 nucleotides read TGTGCCAGCAGTTTATCTGGGCGACCGGGAGTGTTGACTGAAGCTTTCTTT.

The V call is TRBV6-1, the J call TRBJ2-5, with a tentative D call TRBD1 (6 bases). The CDR3 is 17 residues long. V was shortened by 2 bases and J by 4 bases, with 20 bases between the two germline ends. Germline CDR1 and CDR2: MNHNS and SASEGT. The CDR3 bases are TGTGCCAGCAGTGAACTTCTCCGCAGGAGAGGGGGAGAGACCCAGTACTTC. Encoded protein: CASSELLRRRGGETQYF.

The rearrangement uses TRBV30 and TRBJ1-5, with 9 bases lining up with TRBD1. Per germline, CDR1 GTSNPN and CDR2 SVGIG (reference sequence). V lost 7 bases and J lost 5; bases outside the gene matches: 9. The CDR3 contains 14 residues. CDR3 in DNA: TGTGCCTCAGCCGGGACAGGGCTTCATCAGCCCCAGCATTTT. This codes for CASAGTGLHQPQHF.

V and J are TRBV6-1 and TRBJ2-7; 11 nucleotides agree with TRBD1. The V gene's germline CDR1 is MNHNS and CDR2 SASEGT. The V gene end was trimmed by 3 bases and the J gene end by 5 bases; junction bases not matched to a gene: 6. This CDR3 region has 15 residues. CDR3 DNA: TGTGCCAGCAGTGATCGAGGGGACAGGGGGGACGAGCAGTACTTC. Protein product: CASSDRGDRGDEQYF.

This chain connects TRBV2 to TRBJ2-7; D may be TRBD1 (5 bases). Germline V CDR1 and CDR2: SNHLY, FYNNEI. This CDR3 has 11 amino acids. With 6 bases removed from V and 2 bases from J, the gap between germline ends came to 5 bases. CDR3 loop: CASRGAYEQYF. DNA of the CDR3: TGTGCCAGCAGAGGGGCCTACGAGCAGTACTTC. Looking up the rest from reference TRBV2 and TRBJ2-7 gives the full variable domain: EPEVTQTPSHQVTQMGQEVILRCVPISNHLYFYWYRQILGQKVEFLVSFYNNEISEKSEIFDDQFSVERPDGSNFTLKIRSTKLEDSAMYFCASRGAYEQYFGPGTRLTVT.

The chain recombines TRBV7-9 with TRBJ2-4, with 8 bases fitting TRBD2. CDR1 SEHNR and CDR2 FQNEAQ come from the germline V gene (reference sequence). This CDR3 contains 15 residues. Unmatched junction bases numbered 7, after V lost 8 bases and J lost 1 base. CDR3 residues: CASASGGLAKNIQYF. In nucleotides, the CDR3 is TGTGCCAGCGCGAGCGGGGGCCTCGCCAAAAACATTCAGTACTTC.

The gene calls are TRBV9 and TRBJ2-1; 12 bases align to TRBD2. V lost 2 bases, J lost 4 bases, and 1 base stayed unmatched. The germline CDR1 and CDR2 sequences are SGDLS and YYNGEE. This CDR3 spans 15 amino acids. This CDR3 is CASSVLAGGYNEQFF. The CDR3, as DNA: TGTGCCAGCAGCGTCCTAGCGGGGGGGTACAATGAGCAGTTCTTC.

The chain has TRBV5-1 and TRBJ1-1; 7 nucleotides line up with TRBD1. The CDR3 is 13 residues long. The J segment lost 4 bases and the V segment lost 5 bases, leaving 5 bases of the junction unmatched. Germline CDR1 SGHRS, CDR2 YFSETQ. The CDR3 DNA sequence: TGCGCCAGCAGACCCCGGGACAGCACTGAAGCTTTCTTT. As protein: CASRPRDSTEAFF.

The J gene is TRBJ1-5, the V gene TRBV6-2 or TRBV6-3; D call uncertain. V lost 5 bases, J lost 0 bases, and 5 bases lay in between. The CDR3 contains 13 residues. Germline assignment: CDR1 MNHEY and CDR2 SVGEGT. The CDR3 reads CASSDFSNQPQHF. In DNA form, the CDR3 reads TGTGCCAGCAGTGACTTTAGCAATCAGCCCCAGCATTTT.

Points on this clone: The same CDR3 is also encoded by other DNA sequences in this sample. The CDR3 coding sequence is TGTGCCAGCTCTCCGGGGGGCAAGAACACTGAAGCTTTCTTT. It specifies CASSPGGKNTEAFF. The chain recombines TRBV28 with TRBJ1-1; D perhaps matches TRBD1 (6 bases). The length of the CDR3 is 14 residues. V gave up 8 bases and J gave up 1 base, with 14 bases separating them. Per germline, CDR1 MDHEN and CDR2 SYDVKM.

The gene calls are TRBV28 and TRBJ1-5; tentatively, D is TRBD1 (5 bases). The ends were cut back, 6 bases at V and 0 bases at J, with 15 bases in the middle. This CDR3 region has 16 residues. Germline values: CDR1 MDHEN, CDR2 SYDVKM. CDR3 nucleotide sequence: TGTGCCAGCAGGCCACCGGGGGGGATTAGCAATCAGCCCCAGCATTTT. It translates to CASRPPGGISNQPQHF.

The CDR3 reads CASRGGGKGYTF. In nucleotides, the CDR3 is TGTGCCAGCAGAGGGGGAGGGAAAGGCTACACCTTC. The chain uses TRBV27 and TRBJ1-2; D is perhaps TRBD1 (6 bases). Trimming stripped 6 bases from V and 8 bases from J, with 13 bases between. The CDR3 has 12 residues. Per germline, CDR1 MNHEY and CDR2 SMNVEV (reference sequence).

V and J are TRBV11-2 and TRBJ2-7, with 8 bases fitting TRBD1. The CDR3 runs to 17 residues. The germline CDR1 and CDR2 sequences are SGHAT and FQNNGV. V shed 1 base and J 5 bases; nucleotides not matched to a gene: 13. The CDR3 DNA reads TGTGCCAGCAGCTTAGCCGGGACAGGCTTCGGCCCCCACGAGCAGTACTTC. Translation gives CASSLAGTGFGPHEQYF.

J is TRBJ1-2 and V is TRBV6-5; 8 nucleotides align to TRBD1. With V trimmed by 0 bases and J by 3 bases, 3 bases remained unmatched. Germline-derived CDR1 and CDR2 are MNHEY and SVGAGI. The CDR3 has 15 amino acids. CDR3 sequence: CASSYSPGGDYGYTF. The CDR3 nucleotides read TGTGCCAGCAGTTACTCCCCAGGGGGCGACTATGGCTACACCTTC.

The chain couples TRBV27 to TRBJ1-5; tentative D call: TRBD1 (5 bases). The germline CDR1 and CDR2 sequences are MNHEY and SMNVEV (reference sequence). There are 17 residues in the CDR3. V was shortened by 2 bases and J by 0 bases, with 14 bases between the two germline ends. The CDR3 sequence: CASSLQVGRGSNQPQHF. In DNA form, the CDR3 reads TGTGCCAGCAGTTTACAGGTGGGTAGGGGTAGCAATCAGCCCCAGCATTTT.

The chain recombines TRBV24-1 with TRBJ2-2, with D perhaps TRBD2 (6 bases). Germline CDR1 and CDR2: KGHDR and SFDVKD. V was shortened by 3 bases and J by 8 bases, with 18 bases between the two germline ends. This CDR3 has 16 residues. The CDR3 loop is CATSDPATGVKGELFF. The CDR3, as DNA: TGTGCCACCAGTGATCCAGCTACGGGGGTTAAGGGGGAGCTGTTTTTT.

This rearrangement joins TRBV5-5 to TRBJ1-1; no reliable D call. Between the trimmed V and J ends, which lost 1 base and 7 bases, there was a span of 14 bases. CDR3 size: 14 residues. The V gene's germline CDR1 is SGHKS and CDR2 YYEKEE (reference sequence). The CDR3 DNA is TGTGCCAGCAGCTTGATCTTCCGAGAGCTTGAAGCTTTCTTT. It encodes CASSLIFRELEAFF.

This rearrangement joins TRBV7-2 to TRBJ1-6; 8 bases agree with TRBD1. CDR3 length equals 16 residues. Looked up from germline, CDR1 is SGHTA and CDR2 is FQGNSA. The V segment lost 4 bases and the J segment 6 bases; nucleotides outside the gene matches: 8. In DNA form, the CDR3 reads TGTGCCAGCAGCTCCAGACGGGACAGGCCTAATTCACCCCTCCACTTT. Its protein product is CASSSRRDRPNSPLHF.